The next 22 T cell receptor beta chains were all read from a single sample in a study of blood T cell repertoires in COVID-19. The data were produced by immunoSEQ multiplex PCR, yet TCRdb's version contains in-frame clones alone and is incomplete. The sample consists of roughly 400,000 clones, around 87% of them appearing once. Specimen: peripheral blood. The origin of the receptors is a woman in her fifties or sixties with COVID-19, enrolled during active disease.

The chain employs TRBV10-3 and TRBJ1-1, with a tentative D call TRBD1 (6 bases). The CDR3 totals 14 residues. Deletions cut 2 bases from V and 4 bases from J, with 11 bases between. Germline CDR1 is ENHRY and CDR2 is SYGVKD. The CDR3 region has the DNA TGTGCCATCAGTGAGGGGGGCGCAACCACTGAAGCTTTCTTT. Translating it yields CAISEGGATTEAFF.

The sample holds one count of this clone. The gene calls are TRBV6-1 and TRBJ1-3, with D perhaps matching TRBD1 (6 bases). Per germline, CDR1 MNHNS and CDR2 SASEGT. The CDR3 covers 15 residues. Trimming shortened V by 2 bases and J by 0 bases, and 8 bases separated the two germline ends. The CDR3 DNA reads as TGTGCCAGCAGTGAACAGGGACACTCTGGAAACACCATATATTTT. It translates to CASSEQGHSGNTIYF.

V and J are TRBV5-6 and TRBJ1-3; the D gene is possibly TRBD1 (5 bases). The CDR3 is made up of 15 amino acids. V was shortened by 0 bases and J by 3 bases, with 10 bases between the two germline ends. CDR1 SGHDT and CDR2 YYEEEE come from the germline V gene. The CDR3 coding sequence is TGTGCCAGCAGCTTGGGGCAGGGCTTTGGAAACACCATATATTTT. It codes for CASSLGQGFGNTIYF.

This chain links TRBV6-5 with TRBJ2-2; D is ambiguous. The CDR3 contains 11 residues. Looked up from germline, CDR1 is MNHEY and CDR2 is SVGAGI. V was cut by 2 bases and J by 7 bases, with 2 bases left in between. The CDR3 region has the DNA TGTGCCAGCAGTTACCTCGGGGAGCTGTTTTTT. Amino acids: CASSYLGELFF.

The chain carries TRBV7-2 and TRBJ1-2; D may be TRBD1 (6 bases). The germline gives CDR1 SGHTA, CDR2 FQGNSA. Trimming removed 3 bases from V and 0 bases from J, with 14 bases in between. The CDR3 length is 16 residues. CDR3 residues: CASSLTGGAANYGYTF. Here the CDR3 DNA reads TGTGCCAGCAGCTTGACTGGGGGGGCGGCTAACTATGGCTACACCTTC.

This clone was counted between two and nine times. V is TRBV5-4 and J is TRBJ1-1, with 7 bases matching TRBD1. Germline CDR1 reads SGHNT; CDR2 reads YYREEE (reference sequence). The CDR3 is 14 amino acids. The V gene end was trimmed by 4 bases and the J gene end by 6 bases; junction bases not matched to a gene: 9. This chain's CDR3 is CASSTGQILAEAFF. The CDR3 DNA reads TGTGCCAGCAGCACGGGACAGATTTTAGCTGAAGCTTTCTTT. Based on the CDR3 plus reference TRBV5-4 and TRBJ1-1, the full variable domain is ETGVTQSPTHLIKTRGQQVTLRCSSQSGHNTVSWYQQALGQGPQFIFQYYREEENGRGNFPPRFSGLQFPNYSSELNVNALELDDSALYLCASSTGQILAEAFFGQGTRLTVV.

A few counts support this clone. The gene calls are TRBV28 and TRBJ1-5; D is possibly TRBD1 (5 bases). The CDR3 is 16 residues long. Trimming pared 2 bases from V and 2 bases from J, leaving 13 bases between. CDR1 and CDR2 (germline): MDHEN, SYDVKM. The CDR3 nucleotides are TGTGCCAGCAGTTTAGGTGGTCGGGGGGGCAATCAGCCCCAGCATTTT. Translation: CASSLGGRGGNQPQHF.

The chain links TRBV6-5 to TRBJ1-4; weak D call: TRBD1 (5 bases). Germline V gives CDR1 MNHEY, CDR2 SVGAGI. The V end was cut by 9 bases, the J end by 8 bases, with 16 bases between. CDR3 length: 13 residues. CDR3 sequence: CASRGGLVEKLFF. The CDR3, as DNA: TGTGCCAGTAGGGGAGGGTTGGTGGAAAAACTGTTTTTT.

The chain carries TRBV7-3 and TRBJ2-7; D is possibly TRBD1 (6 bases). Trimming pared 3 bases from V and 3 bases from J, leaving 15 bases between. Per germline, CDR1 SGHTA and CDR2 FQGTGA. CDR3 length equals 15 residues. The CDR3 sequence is CASSLVQGPGYEQYF. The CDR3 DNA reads TGTGCCAGCAGCTTGGTACAGGGACCTGGCTACGAGCAGTACTTC.

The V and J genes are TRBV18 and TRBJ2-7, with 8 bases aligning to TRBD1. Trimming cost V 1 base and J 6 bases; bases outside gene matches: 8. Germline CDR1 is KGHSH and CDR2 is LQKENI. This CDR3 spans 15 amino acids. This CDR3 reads CASSPRQGQEPEQYF. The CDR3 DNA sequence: TGTGCCAGCTCACCACGCCAGGGACAGGAACCCGAGCAGTACTTC.

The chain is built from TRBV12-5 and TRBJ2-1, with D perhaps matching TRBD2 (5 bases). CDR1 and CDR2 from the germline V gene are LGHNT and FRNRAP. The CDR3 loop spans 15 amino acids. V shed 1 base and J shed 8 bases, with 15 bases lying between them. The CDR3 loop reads CASGLGARGLDEQFF. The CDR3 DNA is TGTGCTAGTGGTTTGGGGGCTAGAGGGCTAGATGAGCAGTTCTTC.

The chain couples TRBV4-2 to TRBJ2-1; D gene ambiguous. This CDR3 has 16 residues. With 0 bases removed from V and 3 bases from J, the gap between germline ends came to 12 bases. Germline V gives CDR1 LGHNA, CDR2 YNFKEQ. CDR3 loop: CASSQDEQAHYNEQFF. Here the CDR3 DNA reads TGTGCCAGCAGCCAAGATGAGCAGGCGCACTACAATGAGCAGTTCTTC.

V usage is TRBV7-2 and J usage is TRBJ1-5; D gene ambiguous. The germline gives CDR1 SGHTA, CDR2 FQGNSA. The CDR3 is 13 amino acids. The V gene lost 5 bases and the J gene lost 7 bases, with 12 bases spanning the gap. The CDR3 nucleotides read TGTGCCAGCAGCCCAGGAGCGGCCCAGCCCCAGCATTTT. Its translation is CASSPGAAQPQHF.

The CDR3 loop reads CASSSGGSSSGNTIYF. CDR3 in DNA: TGTGCCAGCAGCTCCGGGGGGTCTAGCTCTGGAAACACCATATATTTT. The chain recombines TRBV11-2 with TRBJ1-3; D perhaps matches TRBD1 (5 bases). Germline-derived CDR1 and CDR2 are SGHAT and FQNNGV. This CDR3 contains 16 residues. V shed 4 bases and J shed 0 bases, with 13 bases lying between them.

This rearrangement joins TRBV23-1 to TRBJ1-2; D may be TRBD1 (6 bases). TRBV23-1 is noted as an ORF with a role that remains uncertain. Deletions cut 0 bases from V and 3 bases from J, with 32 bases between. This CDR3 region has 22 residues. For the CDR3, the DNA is TGCGCCAGCAGTCAATCGCCAATACCCGACAGGACTCGTGGGTCGTCTCACTATGGCTACACCTTC. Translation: CASSQSPIPDRTRGSSHYGYTF.

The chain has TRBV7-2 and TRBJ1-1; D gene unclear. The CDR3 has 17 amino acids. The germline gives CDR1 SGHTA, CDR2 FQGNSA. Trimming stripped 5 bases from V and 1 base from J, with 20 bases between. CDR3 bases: TGTGCCAGCAGCCTGAGACTGGTTGCCGTGGGGAACACTGAAGCTTTCTTT. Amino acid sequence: CASSLRLVAVGNTEAFF. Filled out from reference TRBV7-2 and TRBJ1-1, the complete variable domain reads GAGVSQSPSNKVTEKGKDVELRCDPISGHTALYWYRQSLGQGLEFLIYFQGNSAPDKSGLPSDRFSAERTGGSVSTLTIQRTQQEDSAVYLCASSLRLVAVGNTEAFFGQGTRLTVV.

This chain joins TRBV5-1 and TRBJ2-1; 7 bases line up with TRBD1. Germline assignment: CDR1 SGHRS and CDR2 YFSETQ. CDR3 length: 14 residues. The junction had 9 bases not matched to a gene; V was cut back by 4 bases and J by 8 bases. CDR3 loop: CASSHRQGRDEQFF. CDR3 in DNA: TGCGCCAGCAGCCACCGACAGGGTCGGGATGAGCAGTTCTTC. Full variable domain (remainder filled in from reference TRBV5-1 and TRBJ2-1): KAGVTQTPRYLIKTRGQQVTLSCSPISGHRSVSWYQQTPGQGLQFLFEYFSETQRNKGNFPGRFSGRQFSNSRSEMNVSTLELGDSALYLCASSHRQGRDEQFFGPGTRLTVL.

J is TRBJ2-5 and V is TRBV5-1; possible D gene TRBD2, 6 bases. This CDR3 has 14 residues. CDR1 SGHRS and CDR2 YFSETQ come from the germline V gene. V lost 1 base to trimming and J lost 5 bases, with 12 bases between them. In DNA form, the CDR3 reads TGCGCCAGCAGCTTGATGGAGGGATGGGAGACCCAGTACTTC. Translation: CASSLMEGWETQYF.

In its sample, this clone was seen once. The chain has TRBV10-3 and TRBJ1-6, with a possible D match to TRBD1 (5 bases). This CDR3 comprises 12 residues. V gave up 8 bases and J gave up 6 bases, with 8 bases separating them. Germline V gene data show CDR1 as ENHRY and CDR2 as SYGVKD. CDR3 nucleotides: TGTGCCATCCGCCAGGGTAATTCACCCCTCCACTTT. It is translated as CAIRQGNSPLHF.

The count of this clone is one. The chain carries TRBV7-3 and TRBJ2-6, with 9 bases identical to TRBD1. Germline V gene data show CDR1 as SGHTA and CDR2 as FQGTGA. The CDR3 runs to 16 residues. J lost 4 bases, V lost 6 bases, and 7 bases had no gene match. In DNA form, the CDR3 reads TGTGCCAGCAGAGGACAGGGGACCTACGGGGCCAACGTCCTGACTTTC. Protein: CASRGQGTYGANVLTF.

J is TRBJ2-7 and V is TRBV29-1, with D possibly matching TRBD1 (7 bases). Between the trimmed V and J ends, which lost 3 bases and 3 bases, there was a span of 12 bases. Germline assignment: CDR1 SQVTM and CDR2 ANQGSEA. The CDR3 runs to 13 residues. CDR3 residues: CSVEFQGGYEQYF. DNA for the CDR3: TGCAGCGTTGAGTTCCAGGGGGGCTACGAGCAGTACTTC.

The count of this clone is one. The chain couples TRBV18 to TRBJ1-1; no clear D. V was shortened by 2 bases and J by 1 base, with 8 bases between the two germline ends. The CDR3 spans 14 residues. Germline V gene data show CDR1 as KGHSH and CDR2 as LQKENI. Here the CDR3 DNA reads TGTGCCAGCTCACCAGAAGTCAGGAACACTGAAGCTTTCTTT. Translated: CASSPEVRNTEAFF. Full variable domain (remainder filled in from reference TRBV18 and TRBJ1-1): NAGVMQNPRHLVRRRGQEARLRCSPMKGHSHVYWYRQLPEEGLKFMVYLQKENIIDESGMPKERFSAEFPKEGPSILRIQQVVRGDSAAYFCASSPEVRNTEAFFGQGTRLTVV.